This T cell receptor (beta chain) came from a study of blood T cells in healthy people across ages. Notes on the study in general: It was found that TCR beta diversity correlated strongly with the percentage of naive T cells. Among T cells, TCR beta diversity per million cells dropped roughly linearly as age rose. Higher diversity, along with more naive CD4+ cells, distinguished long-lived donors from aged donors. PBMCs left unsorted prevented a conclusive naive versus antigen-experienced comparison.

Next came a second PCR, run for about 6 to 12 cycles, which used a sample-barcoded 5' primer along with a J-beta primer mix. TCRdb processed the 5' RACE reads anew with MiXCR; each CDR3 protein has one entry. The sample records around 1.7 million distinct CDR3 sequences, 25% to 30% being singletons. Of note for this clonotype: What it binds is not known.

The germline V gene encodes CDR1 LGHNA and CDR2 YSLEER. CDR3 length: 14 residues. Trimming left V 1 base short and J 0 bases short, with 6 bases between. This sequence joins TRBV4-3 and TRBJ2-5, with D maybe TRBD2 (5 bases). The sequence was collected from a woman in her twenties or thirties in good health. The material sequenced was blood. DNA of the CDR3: TGCGCCAGCAGCCAAGTACTAGACCAAGAGACCCAGTACTTC. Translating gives CASSQVLDQETQYF.